This entry describes one T cell receptor (beta chain). The entry originates in a study of OX40 agonist ivuxolimab in advanced cancers. As for the study in general: Treatment of patients was with ivuxolimab, an agonistic anti-OX40 (CD134) antibody.

Profiling relied on immunoSEQ multiplex PCR, and the TCRdb table lists in-frame clones only, not all of them. In the table there are around 72,000 clones, approximately 85% of which are singletons. CDR3 size: 14 residues. Germline CDR1 reads SNHLY; CDR2 reads FYNNEI. V was pared by 8 bases and J by 1 base, with 5 bases of the junction left unmatched. The clonotype originates from an adult with an advanced solid tumor such as melanoma, head and neck, liver or kidney cancer. The chain uses TRBV2 and TRBJ1-5, with 7 bases aligning to TRBD1. Sequenced material: CD4+ or CD8+ T cells sorted from blood, taken in a trial of the OX40 agonist ivuxolimab. The CDR3 DNA follows: TGTGCCAGCGAGGGACAGTCCAGCAATCAGCCCCAGCATTTT. It yields the protein CASEGQSSNQPQHF.